This record looks at one T cell receptor beta chain sequence and its context. This sample is part of a study of blood T cells in healthy people across ages. Between the trimmed V and J ends, which lost 0 bases and 3 bases, there was a span of 14 bases. This CDR3 has 16 amino acids. Germline V CDR1 and CDR2: LGHNT, FRNRAP. Sample-barcoded 5' priming and a J-beta primer mix drove a second PCR of roughly 7 to 11 cycles. The authors tagged each cDNA molecule using a template-switch adaptor with 12 random nucleotides. From the 5' RACE reads, TCRdb called clonotypes with MiXCR, one entry per CDR3 protein. The repertoire holds about 640,000 distinct CDR3 sequences, about 54% seen once, with 30% to 40% in the top ten.

This TCR came from a man between 60 and 75 years old in good health. The chain joins TRBV12-5 to TRBJ2-5; D could derive from TRBD1 or TRBD2 (5 bases each). The specimen sequenced was blood. CDR3 protein: CASGLVLSGLEETQYF. In nucleotides, the CDR3 is TGTGCTAGTGGTTTGGTACTCTCGGGGCTAGAAGAGACCCAGTACTTC.